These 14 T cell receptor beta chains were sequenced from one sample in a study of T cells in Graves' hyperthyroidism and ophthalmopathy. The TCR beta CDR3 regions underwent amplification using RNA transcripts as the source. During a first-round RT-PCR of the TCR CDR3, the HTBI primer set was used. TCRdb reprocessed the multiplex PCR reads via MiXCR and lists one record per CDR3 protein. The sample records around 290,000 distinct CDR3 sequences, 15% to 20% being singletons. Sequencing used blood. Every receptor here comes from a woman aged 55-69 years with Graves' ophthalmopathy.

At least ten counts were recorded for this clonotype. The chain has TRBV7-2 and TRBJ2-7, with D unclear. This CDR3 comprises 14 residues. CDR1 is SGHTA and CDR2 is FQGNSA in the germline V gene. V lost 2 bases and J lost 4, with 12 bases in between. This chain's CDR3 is CASSLYVSLYEQYF. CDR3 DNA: TGTGCCAGCAGCTTATACGTCTCCCTTTACGAGCAGTACTTC.

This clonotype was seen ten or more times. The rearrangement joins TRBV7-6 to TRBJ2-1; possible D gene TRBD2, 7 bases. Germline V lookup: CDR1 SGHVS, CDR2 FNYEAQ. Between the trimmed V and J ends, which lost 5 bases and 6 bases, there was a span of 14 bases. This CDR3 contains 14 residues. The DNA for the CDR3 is TGTGCCAGCAGCCCCCCCCGGGGGGCCAATGAGCAGTTCTTC. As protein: CASSPPRGANEQFF. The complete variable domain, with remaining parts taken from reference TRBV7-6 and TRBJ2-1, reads GAGVSQSPRYKVTKRGQDVALRCDPISGHVSLYWYRQALGQGPEFLTYFNYEAQQDKSGLPNDRFSAERPEGSISTLTIQRTEQRDSAMYRCASSPPRGANEQFFGPGTRLTVL.

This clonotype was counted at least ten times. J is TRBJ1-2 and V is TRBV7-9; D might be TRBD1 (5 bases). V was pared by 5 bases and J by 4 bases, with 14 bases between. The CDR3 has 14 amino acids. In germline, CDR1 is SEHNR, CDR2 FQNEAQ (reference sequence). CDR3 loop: CASSAGRGLYGYTF. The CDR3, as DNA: TGTGCCAGCAGCGCAGGAAGGGGCCTCTATGGCTACACCTTC.

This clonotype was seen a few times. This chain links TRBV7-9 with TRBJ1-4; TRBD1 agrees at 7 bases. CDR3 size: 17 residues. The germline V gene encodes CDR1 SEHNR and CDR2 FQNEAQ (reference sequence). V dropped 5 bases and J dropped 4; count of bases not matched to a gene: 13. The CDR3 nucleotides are TGTGCCAGCAGCCAGAGCTTACGGACAGGCGATAATGAAAAACTGTTTTTT. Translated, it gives CASSQSLRTGDNEKLFF. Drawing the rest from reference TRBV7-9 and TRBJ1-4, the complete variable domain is DTGVSQNPRHKITKRGQNVTFRCDPISEHNRLYWYRQTLGQGPEFLTYFQNEAQLEKSRLLSDRFSAERPKGSFSTLEIQRTEQGDSAMYLCASSQSLRTGDNEKLFFGSGTQLSVL.

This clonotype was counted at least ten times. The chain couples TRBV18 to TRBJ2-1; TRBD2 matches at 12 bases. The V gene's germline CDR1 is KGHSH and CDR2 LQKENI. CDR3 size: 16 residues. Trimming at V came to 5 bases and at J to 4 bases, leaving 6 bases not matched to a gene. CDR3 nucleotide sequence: TGTGCCAGCTCAACAGGACTAGCGGGGATATACAATGAGCAGTTCTTC. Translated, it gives CASSTGLAGIYNEQFF.

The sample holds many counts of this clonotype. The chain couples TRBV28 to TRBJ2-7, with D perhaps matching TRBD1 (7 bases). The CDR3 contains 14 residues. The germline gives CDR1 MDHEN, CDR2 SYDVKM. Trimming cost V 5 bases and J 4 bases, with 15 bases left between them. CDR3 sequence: CASSVGGQLYEQYF. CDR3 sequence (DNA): TGTGCCAGCAGTGTGGGGGGACAGCTGTACGAGCAGTACTTC.

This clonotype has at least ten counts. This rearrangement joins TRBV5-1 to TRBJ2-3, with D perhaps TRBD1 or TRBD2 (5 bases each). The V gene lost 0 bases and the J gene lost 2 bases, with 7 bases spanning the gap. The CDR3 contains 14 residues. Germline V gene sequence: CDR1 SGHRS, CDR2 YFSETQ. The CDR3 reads CASSLGGDTDTQYF. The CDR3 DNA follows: TGCGCCAGCAGCTTGGGAGGGGACACAGATACGCAGTATTTT.

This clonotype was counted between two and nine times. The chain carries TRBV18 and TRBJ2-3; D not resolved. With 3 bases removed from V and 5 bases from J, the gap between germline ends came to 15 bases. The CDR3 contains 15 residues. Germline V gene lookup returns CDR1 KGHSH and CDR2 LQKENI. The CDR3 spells CASSPQALGLDTQYF. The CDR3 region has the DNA TGTGCCAGCTCACCCCAAGCCCTCGGGCTAGATACGCAGTATTTT.

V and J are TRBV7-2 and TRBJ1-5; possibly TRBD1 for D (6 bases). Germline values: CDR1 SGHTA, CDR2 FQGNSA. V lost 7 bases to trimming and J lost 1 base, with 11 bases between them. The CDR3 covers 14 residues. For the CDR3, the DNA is TGTGCCAGCACCCCGGACAGAAGCAATCAGCCCCAGCATTTT. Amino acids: CASTPDRSNQPQHF.

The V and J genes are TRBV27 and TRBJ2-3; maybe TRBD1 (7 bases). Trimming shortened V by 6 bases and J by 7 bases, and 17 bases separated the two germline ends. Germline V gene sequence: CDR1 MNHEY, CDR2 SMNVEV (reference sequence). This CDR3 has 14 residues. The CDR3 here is CASSRGTALHTQYF. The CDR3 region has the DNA TGTGCCAGCAGCCGCGGGACAGCCCTACATACGCAGTATTTT.

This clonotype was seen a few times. CDR3 residues: CASSGGASSYNSPLHF. CDR3 nucleotides: TGTGCCAGTTCCGGCGGGGCGTCCTCCTATAATTCACCCCTCCACTTT. This rearrangement joins TRBV6-2 or TRBV6-3 to TRBJ1-6; a weak D match, TRBD1 (5 bases). The ends were cut back, 9 bases at V and 0 bases at J, with 15 bases in the middle. This CDR3 is built from 16 residues. Germline V gene sequence: CDR1 MNHEY, CDR2 SVGEGT.

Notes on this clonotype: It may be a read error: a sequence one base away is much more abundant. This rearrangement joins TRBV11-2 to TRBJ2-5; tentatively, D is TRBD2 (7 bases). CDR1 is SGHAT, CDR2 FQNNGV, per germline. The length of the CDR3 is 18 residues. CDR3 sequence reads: CASLGVPRGAGDRETQHF. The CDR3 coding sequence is TGTGCCAGCTTAGGCGTACCCCGGGGGGCAGGAGATCGAGAGACCCAGCACTTC.

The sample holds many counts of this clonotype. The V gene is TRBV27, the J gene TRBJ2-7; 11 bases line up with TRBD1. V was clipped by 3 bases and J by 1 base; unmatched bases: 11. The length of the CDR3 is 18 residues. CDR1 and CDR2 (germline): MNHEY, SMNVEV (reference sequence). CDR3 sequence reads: CASSFSLGTGGLSYEQYF. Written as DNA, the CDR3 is TGTGCCAGCAGTTTCTCTCTCGGGACAGGGGGTCTTTCCTACGAGCAGTACTTC.

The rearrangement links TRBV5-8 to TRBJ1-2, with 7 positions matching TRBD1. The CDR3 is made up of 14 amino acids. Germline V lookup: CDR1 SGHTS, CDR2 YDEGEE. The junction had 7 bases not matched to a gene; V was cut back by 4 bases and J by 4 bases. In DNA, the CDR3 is TGTGCCAGCAGCCGGGACAGTTGGGGCTATGGCTACACCTTC. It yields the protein CASSRDSWGYGYTF.